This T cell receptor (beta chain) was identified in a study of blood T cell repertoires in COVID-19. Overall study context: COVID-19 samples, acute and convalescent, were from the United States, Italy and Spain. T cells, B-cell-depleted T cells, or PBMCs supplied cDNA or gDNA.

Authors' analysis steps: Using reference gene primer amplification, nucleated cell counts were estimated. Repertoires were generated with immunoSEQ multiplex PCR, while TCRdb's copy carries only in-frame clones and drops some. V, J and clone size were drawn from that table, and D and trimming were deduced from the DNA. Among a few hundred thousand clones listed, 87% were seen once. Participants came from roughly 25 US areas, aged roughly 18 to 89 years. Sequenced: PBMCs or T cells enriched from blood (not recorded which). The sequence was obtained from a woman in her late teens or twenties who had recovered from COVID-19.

The CDR3 sequence: CASSSGTGGYGYNSPLHF. For the CDR3, the DNA is TGTGCCAGCAGCTCCGGGACAGGGGGCTATGGTTATAATTCACCCCTCCACTTT. The chain links TRBV11-2 to TRBJ1-6, with 12 bases aligning to TRBD1. CDR3 length: 18 residues. Germline lookup yields CDR1 SGHAT and CDR2 FQNNGV. Trimming removed 4 bases from V and 4 bases from J; junction bases left unmatched: 8.